These 30 T cell receptor beta chains were all obtained from the same sample, sequenced in a study of blood T cell repertoires in COVID-19. TCRdb's table, derived via immunoSEQ multiplex PCR, lists solely in-frame clones and lacks some. Altogether 370,000 or so clones are present, more than 75% being singletons, with the ten largest covering 1% to 1.5%. What was sequenced was PBMCs or T cells enriched from blood (not recorded which). These receptors were obtained from a young man who had recovered from COVID-19.

The rearrangement links TRBV7-6 to TRBJ2-5; 8 bases match TRBD1. In germline, CDR1 is SGHVS, CDR2 FNYEAQ. The trim removed 5 bases at V and 5 bases at J, leaving 16 bases unmatched. The CDR3 is 17 residues long. The CDR3 DNA reads TGTGCCAGCAGCCCCTCGACAGGGGTTCTTTCAGGGGAGACCCAGTACTTC. Translated: CASSPSTGVLSGETQYF.

The V and J genes are TRBV10-2 and TRBJ2-2; 8 bases agree with TRBD1. CDR1 is WSHSY and CDR2 is SAAADI in the germline V gene. The CDR3 runs to 15 residues. Losses at the gene ends were 8 bases for V and 4 bases for J; bases not matched to a gene: 9. CDR3 sequence (DNA): TGCGCCAGCCGCTACAGACAGGGGCGCACCGGGGAGCTGTTTTTT. It encodes CASRYRQGRTGELFF.

The genes are TRBV2 and TRBJ1-5; 7 bases are a match to TRBD1. Germline V CDR1 and CDR2: SNHLY, FYNNEI. Germline trimming cut 6 bases from V and 8 bases from J; bases unmatched to any gene: 7. This CDR3 is 13 amino acids long. This CDR3 reads CASSGDSIKPQHF. The CDR3 coding sequence is TGTGCCAGCAGCGGGGACAGTATAAAGCCCCAGCATTTT.

The rearrangement uses TRBV15 and TRBJ1-4, with D hard to call. V lost 5 bases and J 2 bases, leaving 27 bases between the germline ends. This CDR3 is built from 20 residues. CDR1 and CDR2 (germline): LNHNV, YYDKDF (reference sequence). CDR3 DNA: TGTGCCACCAGCCCCCTCCTGAGCGGCAGAGGAGGATCGACTAATGAAAAACTGTTTTTT. Translation: CATSPLLSGRGGSTNEKLFF.

The chain links TRBV6-5 to TRBJ1-1; 11 nucleotides align to TRBD1. CDR3 size: 15 residues. Germline loops: CDR1 MNHEY, CDR2 SVGAGI. The V and J ends lost 4 bases and 10 bases, in that order; junction bases with no gene match: 11. CDR3 sequence reads: CASSSQDRGLGAAFF. CDR3 coding DNA: TGTGCCAGCAGTTCTCAGGACAGGGGGCTCGGGGCAGCTTTCTTT.

The CDR3 sequence: CASAILGTSGTGELFF. CDR3 nucleotides: TGCGCCAGCGCAATTCTTGGGACTAGTGGCACCGGGGAGCTGTTTTTT. V gene TRBV4-3 combines with J gene TRBJ2-2, with 8 bases matching TRBD2. Germline loops: CDR1 LGHNA, CDR2 YSLEER. The CDR3 consists of 16 residues. V shed 8 bases and J 4 bases; nucleotides not matched to a gene: 12.

This chain joins TRBV7-9 and TRBJ2-5; TRBD2 agrees at 14 bases. Losses at the gene ends were 5 bases for V and 4 bases for J; bases not matched to a gene: 9. The CDR3 spans 17 residues. Germline V CDR1 and CDR2: SEHNR, FQNEAQ (reference sequence). The CDR3 sequence: CASSPTSGGARRETQYF. In nucleotides, the CDR3 is TGTGCCAGCAGCCCGACTAGCGGGGGGGCCAGGCGAGAGACCCAGTACTTC.

The rearrangement links TRBV15 to TRBJ2-5; 7 bases are a match to TRBD2. This CDR3 has 15 residues. Germline CDR1 and CDR2: LNHNV and YYDKDF (reference sequence). J lost 2 bases, V lost 0 bases, and 3 bases had no gene match. The CDR3 is CATSRDRGGQETQYF. CDR3 bases: TGTGCCACCAGCAGAGATCGGGGAGGGCAAGAGACCCAGTACTTC.

The chain is built from TRBV5-5 and TRBJ1-1, with a tentative D call TRBD1 (5 bases). The germline V gene encodes CDR1 SGHKS and CDR2 YYEKEE (reference sequence). The CDR3 has 12 amino acids. Trimming removed 2 bases at V and 3 bases at J, with 5 bases between. CDR3 loop: CASSLGDTEAFF. CDR3 DNA: TGTGCCAGCAGCTTAGGGGACACTGAAGCTTTCTTT.

The V call is TRBV3-1 (or the pseudogene TRBV3-2), the J call TRBJ1-1; 8 bases are a match to TRBD1. Germline CDR1 reads LGHDT; CDR2 reads YNNKEL (reference sequence). The CDR3 covers 13 residues. V shed 10 bases, J shed 1 base, and the junction held 5 bases outside the gene matches. CDR3 bases: TGTGCCACCCTCGGACAGGGGAACACTGAAGCTTTCTTT. It specifies CATLGQGNTEAFF.

This chain connects TRBV27 to TRBJ1-2; D is unclear. Trimming stripped 4 bases from V and 4 bases from J, with 7 bases between. Germline V gene data show CDR1 as MNHEY and CDR2 as SMNVEV (reference sequence). The CDR3 covers 12 residues. DNA for the CDR3: TGTGCCAGCAGTTCCGCAGGCTATGGCTACACCTTC. Its translation is CASSSAGYGYTF.

The rearrangement uses TRBV11-1 and TRBJ2-7, with TRBD2 as a possible D gene (7 bases). V dropped 0 bases and J dropped 6 bases, with 15 bases sitting between them. The germline CDR1 and CDR2 sequences are SGHAT and FQDESV (reference sequence). The CDR3 length is 15 residues. The DNA for the CDR3 is TGTGCCAGCAGCTTAGCCCGCGGGGGCTGGGCCGAGCAGTACTTC. Translated, it gives CASSLARGGWAEQYF.

This clone was picked up a small number of times. The chain couples TRBV7-2 to TRBJ1-6; tentatively, D is TRBD1 (5 bases). The CDR3 covers 15 residues. Germline V CDR1 and CDR2: SGHTA, FQGNSA. The V end lost 1 base, the J end lost 7 bases, and 11 bases lay between the germline ends. This chain's CDR3 is CASSLGQGLNSPLHF. The CDR3 coding sequence is TGTGCCAGCAGCTTAGGTCAGGGCCTAAATTCACCCCTCCACTTT.

This rearrangement joins TRBV5-6 to TRBJ2-5; 8 bases line up with TRBD1. This CDR3 contains 14 residues. Per germline, CDR1 SGHDT and CDR2 YYEEEE. With V trimmed by 4 bases and J by 5 bases, 7 bases remained unmatched. CDR3 loop: CASSRDRFGETQYF. CDR3 nucleotides: TGTGCCAGCAGCCGGGACAGGTTCGGGGAGACCCAGTACTTC.

This chain joins TRBV6-2 or TRBV6-3 and TRBJ1-5, with D unclear. CDR1 and CDR2 from the germline V gene are MNHEY and SVGEGT. The V end was cut by 2 bases, the J end by 4 bases, with 9 bases between. The CDR3 covers 14 residues. The DNA for the CDR3 is TGTGCCAGCAGTTACCTGAGGGAAAATCAGCCCCAGCATTTT. Encoded protein: CASSYLRENQPQHF.

The gene calls are TRBV4-1 and TRBJ2-3; 7 nucleotides line up with TRBD2. Germline loops: CDR1 MGHRA, CDR2 YSYEKL. The junction had 7 bases not matched to a gene; V was cut back by 6 bases and J by 4 bases. This CDR3 is 14 amino acids long. The CDR3 loop reads CASRSGRDADTQYF. The CDR3 DNA reads as TGCGCCAGCAGGTCGGGGAGGGACGCAGATACGCAGTATTTT.

This chain joins TRBV2 and TRBJ1-1, with D uncertain. The ends were cut back, 8 bases at V and 6 bases at J, with 13 bases in the middle. CDR1 SNHLY and CDR2 FYNNEI come from the germline V gene. The CDR3 contains 12 residues. The CDR3 DNA is TGTGCCAGCCGTAATACGGGTGCTGAAGCTTTCTTT. Its translation is CASRNTGAEAFF.

The chain combines TRBV3-1 (or the pseudogene TRBV3-2) with TRBJ2-2; 9 nucleotides align to TRBD1. J was trimmed by 6 bases and V by 4 bases; bases with no gene match: 6. This CDR3 has 15 residues. The germline V gene encodes CDR1 LGHDT and CDR2 YNNKEL (reference sequence). CDR3 bases: TGTGCCAGCAGCCCCGGGACAGGGAGGGCCGGGGAGCTGTTTTTT. Translated: CASSPGTGRAGELFF.

V and J are TRBV30 and TRBJ1-1; D might be TRBD1 (6 bases). The CDR3 spans 14 residues. V lost 8 bases and J 5 bases, leaving 21 bases between the germline ends. From germline, CDR1 is GTSNPN and CDR2 SVGIG (reference sequence). CDR3 loop: CAHQTGTWTTEAFF. The CDR3 DNA reads TGTGCCCACCAAACGGGGACATGGACGACTGAAGCTTTCTTT.

This clone was detected only a few times. At the DNA level, this CDR3 is encoded by other sequences in the same sample as well. The chain recombines TRBV9 with TRBJ2-3; D gene unclear. CDR1 and CDR2 from the germline V gene are SGDLS and YYNGEE. The CDR3 runs 13 residues. V was clipped by 0 bases and J by 2 bases, with 4 bases between them. The CDR3 DNA follows: TGTGCCAGCAGCGTAGAGCTCACAGATACGCAGTATTTT. Translation gives CASSVELTDTQYF.

This rearrangement joins TRBV18 to TRBJ1-6; 7 positions agree with TRBD1. Germline assignment: CDR1 KGHSH and CDR2 LQKENI. The CDR3 runs 15 residues. J was trimmed by 7 bases and V by 6 bases; bases with no gene match: 9. CDR3 bases: TGTGCCAGCTCGCCAGGACAGGCGGGAAATTCACCCCTCCACTTT. Protein: CASSPGQAGNSPLHF.

This clone turned up a few times. The gene calls are TRBV19 and TRBJ1-6; perhaps TRBD1 as D (5 bases). V gave up 4 bases and J gave up 9 bases, with 19 bases separating them. This CDR3 region has 16 residues. The germline CDR1 and CDR2 sequences are LNHDA and SQIVND (reference sequence). CDR3 in DNA: TGTGCCAGTAGTACGCCTGAATTAGGGACTACTTCACCCCTCCACTTT. Amino acids: CASSTPELGTTSPLHF.

The genes are TRBV6-2 or TRBV6-3 and TRBJ2-1, with TRBD2 matching over 15 bases. The J segment lost 9 bases and the V segment lost 2 bases, leaving 14 bases of the junction unmatched. The germline V gene encodes CDR1 MNHEY and CDR2 SVGEGT. This CDR3 comprises 19 residues. Here the CDR3 DNA reads TGTGCCAGCAGTTACCCGAATCCCGGACTAGCGGGGGGGCAGGTTGAGCAGTTCTTC. Its translation is CASSYPNPGLAGGQVEQFF.

The chain is built from TRBV4-1 and TRBJ1-1; TRBD1 is a possible D gene (5 bases). V was pared by 0 bases and J by 8 bases, with 7 bases between. The CDR3 has 12 amino acids. Germline-derived CDR1 and CDR2 are MGHRA and YSYEKL. CDR3 DNA: TGCGCCAGCAGCCAAGACAGGGTCGAAGCTTTCTTT. This encodes CASSQDRVEAFF.

The genes are TRBV11-2 and TRBJ2-5; 13 nucleotides line up with TRBD2. Germline lookup yields CDR1 SGHAT and CDR2 FQNNGV. This CDR3 is built from 17 residues. After removal of 3 bases from V and 5 bases from J, the junction contained 9 bases not matched to a gene. The CDR3 DNA sequence: TGTGCCAGCAGCTTCCTGACTAGCGGGGGGCCGGGGGAGACCCAGTACTTC. Translating it yields CASSFLTSGGPGETQYF.

The CDR3 protein is CASSRTGPTTNEKLFF. The CDR3 DNA sequence: TGTGCCAGTTCTAGGACAGGACCAACAACTAATGAAAAACTGTTTTTT. The chain joins TRBV19 to TRBJ1-4, with 7 positions matching TRBD1. Germline V gene lookup returns CDR1 LNHDA and CDR2 SQIVND (reference sequence). CDR3 size: 16 residues. The ends lost 8 bases at V and 0 bases at J; junction bases unmatched: 9.

This clone showed up just a few times. The genes are TRBV14 and TRBJ1-3; D is perhaps TRBD1 (5 bases). CDR3 size: 16 residues. V lost 4 bases, J lost 4 bases, and 17 bases lay in between. Germline lookup yields CDR1 SGHDN and CDR2 FVKESK. The CDR3 nucleotides are TGTGCCAGCAGCCGCGCCGGGACTTCGGCCGGAAACACCATATATTTT. Translating it yields CASSRAGTSAGNTIYF. The variable domain in full, with the rest retrieved from reference TRBV14 and TRBJ1-3, is EAGVTQFPSHSVIEKGQTVTLRCDPISGHDNLYWYRRVMGKEIKFLLHFVKESKQDESGMPNNRFLAERTGGTYSTLKVQPAELEDSGVYFCASSRAGTSAGNTIYFGEGSWLTVV.

The chain uses TRBV7-6 and TRBJ2-3; maybe TRBD2 (5 bases). Trimming cost V 4 bases and J 6 bases, with 11 bases left between them. There are 13 residues in the CDR3. The germline V gene has CDR1 SGHVS and CDR2 FNYEAQ. In nucleotides, the CDR3 is TGTGCCAGCAGCTACGGGGAAGGGGATACGCAGTATTTT. This sequence encodes CASSYGEGDTQYF.

V gene TRBV5-1 combines with J gene TRBJ1-1; possible D gene TRBD1, 6 bases. Germline V gene data show CDR1 as SGHRS and CDR2 as YFSETQ. This CDR3 region has 15 residues. Between the trimmed V and J ends, which lost 5 bases and 5 bases, there was a span of 19 bases. The CDR3 reads CASRVVGARRTEAFF. The CDR3 DNA is TGCGCCAGCAGGGTTGTGGGGGCTCGGAGGACTGAAGCTTTCTTT.

V usage is TRBV3-1 (or the pseudogene TRBV3-2) and J usage is TRBJ2-3, with TRBD2 identical over 9 bases. Germline CDR1 reads LGHDT; CDR2 reads YNNKEL (reference sequence). With 1 base clipped from V and 4 bases from J, the junction kept 6 bases outside the gene matches. The CDR3 runs to 16 residues. CDR3: CASSQGYSGGPDTQYF. DNA for the CDR3: TGTGCCAGCAGCCAAGGTTATAGCGGGGGCCCAGATACGCAGTATTTT.